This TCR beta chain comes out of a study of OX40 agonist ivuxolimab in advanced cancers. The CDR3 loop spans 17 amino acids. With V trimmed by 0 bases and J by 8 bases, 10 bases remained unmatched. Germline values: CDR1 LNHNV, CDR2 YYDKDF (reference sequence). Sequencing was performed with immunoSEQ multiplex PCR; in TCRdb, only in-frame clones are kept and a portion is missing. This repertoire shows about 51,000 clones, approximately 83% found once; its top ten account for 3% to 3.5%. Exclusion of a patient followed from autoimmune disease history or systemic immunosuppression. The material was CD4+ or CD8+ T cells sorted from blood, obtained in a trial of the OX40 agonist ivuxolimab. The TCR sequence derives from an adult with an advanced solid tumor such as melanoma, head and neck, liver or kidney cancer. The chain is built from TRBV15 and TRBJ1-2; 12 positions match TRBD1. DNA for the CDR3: TGTGCCACCAGCAGAGATCGGGCCGGGACAGGGGGCGCAGGCTACACCTTC. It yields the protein CATSRDRAGTGGAGYTF.